The 26 T cell receptor beta chains given below trace back to one sample, sequenced in a study of blood T cell repertoires in COVID-19. The data were produced by immunoSEQ multiplex PCR, yet TCRdb's version contains in-frame clones alone and is incomplete. This sample has over 200,000 clones, with 75% to 90% found just once. Input material: PBMCs or T cells enriched from blood (not recorded which). The receptors originated from a woman in her 30s who had been exposed to COVID-19.

This clone came up once. CDR3 region: CASSTRDREVGNQPQHF. The CDR3 region has the DNA TGCGCCAGCAGCACCCGGGACAGGGAAGTGGGCAATCAGCCCCAGCATTTT. The chain employs TRBV5-1 and TRBJ1-5, with 9 nucleotides matching TRBD1. Germline CDR1 SGHRS, CDR2 YFSETQ. CDR3 length equals 17 residues. J was trimmed by 2 bases and V by 4 bases; bases with no gene match: 10.

Worth noting for this clone: Within the sample, other DNA sequences also encode this same CDR3. The chain uses TRBV5-1 and TRBJ1-5; D might be TRBD1 (5 bases). Per germline, CDR1 SGHRS and CDR2 YFSETQ. CDR3 length equals 15 residues. V was clipped by 0 bases and J by 0 bases, with 7 bases between them. CDR3: CASSLAGDSNQPQHF. In DNA form, the CDR3 reads TGCGCCAGCAGCTTGGCGGGGGATAGCAATCAGCCCCAGCATTTT.

V gene TRBV28 combines with J gene TRBJ1-1, with D tentatively TRBD1 (6 bases). In germline, CDR1 is MDHEN, CDR2 SYDVKM. The V gene lost 4 bases and the J gene lost 1 base, with 19 bases spanning the gap. The CDR3 runs to 17 residues. Here the CDR3 reads CASSSPSLGTTNTEAFF. DNA of the CDR3: TGTGCCAGCAGTTCCCCCTCGTTAGGGACAACGAACACTGAAGCTTTCTTT.

The chain uses TRBV12-5 and TRBJ2-1, with D perhaps TRBD2 (6 bases). CDR1 is LGHNT, CDR2 FRNRAP, per germline. Trimming shortened V by 0 bases and J by 1 base, and 13 bases separated the two germline ends. The CDR3 has 17 amino acids. DNA of the CDR3: TGTGCTAGTGGTTTGGTACGGGGGTACGGGTCCTACAATGAGCAGTTCTTC. It codes for CASGLVRGYGSYNEQFF.

The chain carries TRBV7-9 and TRBJ2-3, with 11 positions matching TRBD2. The CDR3 contains 16 residues. Germline CDR1 reads SEHNR; CDR2 reads FQNEAQ (reference sequence). V lost 4 bases to trimming and J lost 4 bases; unmatched junction nucleotides: 7. The CDR3 protein is CASSSLRSGGADTQYF. The CDR3 coding sequence is TGTGCCAGCAGCTCCCTTCGTAGCGGGGGGGCAGATACGCAGTATTTT.

The rearrangement joins TRBV3-1 (or the pseudogene TRBV3-2) to TRBJ2-2; D gene unclear. CDR1 LGHDT and CDR2 YNNKEL come from the germline V gene (reference sequence). The CDR3 has 12 residues. V shed 4 bases and J shed 6 bases, with 6 bases lying between them. The chain's CDR3 is CASSPRAGELFF. In nucleotides, the CDR3 is TGTGCCAGCAGCCCGAGAGCCGGGGAGCTGTTTTTT.

The rearrangement links TRBV20-1 to TRBJ1-1; D might be TRBD1 (5 bases). Deletions cut 3 bases from V and 7 bases from J, with 12 bases between. CDR3 length equals 12 residues. The germline V gene encodes CDR1 DFQATT and CDR2 SNEGSKA (reference sequence). The CDR3 reads CSASVRAREAFF. The CDR3 nucleotides read TGCAGTGCTAGTGTCAGGGCCCGTGAAGCTTTCTTT.

In its sample, this clone was seen a few times. This chain uses TRBV7-9 with TRBJ2-3; D is perhaps TRBD2 (7 bases). Germline V gene sequence: CDR1 SEHNR, CDR2 FQNEAQ (reference sequence). The CDR3 runs 15 residues. Trimming stripped 7 bases from V and 0 bases from J, with 14 bases between. The DNA of the CDR3 is TGTGCCAGCATGGGAGGGGGTCGTAGCACAGATACGCAGTATTTT. The encoded protein is CASMGGGRSTDTQYF.

The rearrangement uses TRBV27 and TRBJ1-6; D is uncertain. In germline, CDR1 is MNHEY, CDR2 SMNVEV (reference sequence). Trimming removed 3 bases from V and 9 bases from J, with 6 bases in between. The CDR3 is made up of 12 amino acids. CDR3 bases: TGTGCCAGCAGTTTCCTTTCTTCACCCCTCCACTTT. Residues: CASSFLSSPLHF.

V usage is TRBV7-9 and J usage is TRBJ1-2; D remains unclear. Trimming removed 3 bases from V and 0 bases from J, with 8 bases in between. This CDR3 spans 14 amino acids. Germline lookup yields CDR1 SEHNR and CDR2 FQNEAQ (reference sequence). The CDR3 is CASSFTATNYGYTF. CDR3 in DNA: TGTGCCAGCAGCTTCACAGCAACTAACTATGGCTACACCTTC. The full variable domain, its missing parts supplied by reference TRBV7-9 and TRBJ1-2, is DTGVSQNPRHKITKRGQNVTFRCDPISEHNRLYWYRQTLGQGPEFLTYFQNEAQLEKSRLLSDRFSAERPKGSFSTLEIQRTEQGDSAMYLCASSFTATNYGYTFGSGTRLTVV.

The V gene is TRBV2, the J gene TRBJ1-2; 7 bases agree with TRBD1. Germline CDR1 and CDR2: SNHLY and FYNNEI. V shed 7 bases, J shed 4 bases, and the junction held 9 bases outside the gene matches. This CDR3 contains 14 residues. CDR3 bases: TGTGCCAGCAACTTACAGGGGACCCCCTATGGCTACACCTTC. It encodes CASNLQGTPYGYTF.

This chain links TRBV5-1 with TRBJ1-6, with TRBD1 matching 8 bases. The V and J ends lost 3 bases and 9 bases, in that order; junction bases with no gene match: 5. The CDR3 length is 14 residues. Germline CDR1 is SGHRS and CDR2 is YFSETQ. CDR3 sequence (DNA): TGCGCCAGCAGCTCTCAGGGGGCAGGTTCACCCCTCCACTTT. Translating gives CASSSQGAGSPLHF.

This clone was observed at least ten times. The chain couples TRBV9 to TRBJ2-3; TRBD2 aligns across 12 bases. Germline values: CDR1 SGDLS, CDR2 YYNGEE. Trimming cost V 0 bases and J 6 bases; bases outside gene matches: 5. The length of the CDR3 is 16 residues. The CDR3 loop is CASSVATGTSGDTQYF. DNA for the CDR3: TGTGCCAGCAGCGTAGCTACCGGGACTAGCGGGGATACGCAGTATTTT. Filled out from reference TRBV9 and TRBJ2-3, the complete variable domain reads DSGVTQTPKHLITATGQRVTLRCSPRSGDLSVYWYQQSLDQGLQFLIQYYNGEERAKGNILERFSAQQFPDLHSELNLSSLELGDSALYFCASSVATGTSGDTQYFGPGTRLTVL.

The chain has TRBV2 and TRBJ1-2; 10 nucleotides match TRBD1. V shed 2 bases, J shed 5 bases, and the junction held 8 bases outside the gene matches. The CDR3 extends over 16 amino acids. In germline, CDR1 is SNHLY, CDR2 FYNNEI. DNA of the CDR3: TGTGCCAGCAGTGAACGAGGCCGGGACAGGGGATATGGCTACACCTTC. Its translation: CASSERGRDRGYGYTF.

In this sample, this clone turned up a few times. This chain uses TRBV12-3 or TRBV12-4 with TRBJ1-6; the D is unclear. The CDR3 sequence is 12 residues long. The germline V and J ends were trimmed by 2 bases and 8 bases, with 4 bases remaining between them. The CDR3 sequence: CASSLSDSPLHF. For the CDR3, the DNA is TGTGCCAGCAGTTTATCTGATTCACCCCTCCACTTT.

The chain couples TRBV5-5 to TRBJ1-3, with TRBD1 as a possible D gene (6 bases). The V gene lost 2 bases and the J gene lost 4 bases, with 19 bases spanning the gap. The CDR3 loop spans 17 amino acids. Germline values: CDR1 SGHKS, CDR2 YYEKEE (reference sequence). The CDR3 DNA is TGTGCCAGCAGCTTCGGGGACCAGACAGGAATCGGAAACACCATATATTTT. It encodes CASSFGDQTGIGNTIYF.

The chain links TRBV19 to TRBJ1-2; 9 bases are a match to TRBD1. This CDR3 region has 15 residues. The V and J ends lost 7 bases and 1 base, in that order; junction bases with no gene match: 7. Germline CDR1 LNHDA, CDR2 SQIVND (reference sequence). CDR3 in DNA: TGTGCCAGTAACCCCGGGACAGGGCTTAACTATGGCTACACCTTC. Translating gives CASNPGTGLNYGYTF. Looking up the rest from reference TRBV19 and TRBJ1-2 gives the full variable domain: DGGITQSPKYLFRKEGQNVTLSCEQNLNHDAMYWYRQDPGQGLRLIYYSQIVNDFQKGDIAEGYSVSREKKESFPLTVTSAQKNPTAFYLCASNPGTGLNYGYTFGSGTRLTVV.

The genes are TRBV10-1 and TRBJ2-2; 10 positions agree with TRBD2. Trimming cost V 5 bases and J 4 bases; bases outside gene matches: 1. The CDR3 consists of 14 residues. Looked up from germline, CDR1 is WNHNN and CDR2 is SYGVQD (reference sequence). For the CDR3, the DNA is TGCGCCAGCAGTTCTAGCGGGGGCACCGGGGAGCTGTTTTTT. Amino acid sequence: CASSSSGGTGELFF.

The chain is built from TRBV5-6 and TRBJ1-6; 10 nucleotides align to TRBD1. CDR3 length: 16 amino acids. Germline V lookup: CDR1 SGHDT, CDR2 YYEEEE. Trimming at V came to 3 bases and at J to 10 bases, leaving 10 bases not matched to a gene. Here the CDR3 reads CASSYWDRGLRSPLHF. The CDR3 DNA reads TGTGCCAGCAGCTATTGGGACAGGGGATTGAGATCACCCCTCCACTTT.

CDR3 sequence: CASGQGSSYEQYF. The CDR3 nucleotides are TGTGCCAGTGGACAGGGCAGCTCCTACGAGCAGTACTTC. V and J are TRBV7-9 and TRBJ2-7; 8 bases map to TRBD1. The CDR3 has 13 amino acids. Germline CDR1 is SEHNR and CDR2 is FQNEAQ (reference sequence). With V trimmed by 9 bases and J by 0 bases, 4 bases remained unmatched.

The genes are TRBV2 and TRBJ1-1; D perhaps matches TRBD1 (6 bases). V dropped 4 bases and J dropped 6 bases, with 12 bases sitting between them. Germline CDR1 SNHLY, CDR2 FYNNEI. This CDR3 has 13 amino acids. Here the CDR3 DNA reads TGTGCCAGCAGTGGTTCGGGGGGGCCTGAAGCTTTCTTT. Translation: CASSGSGGPEAFF.

The rearrangement uses TRBV5-1 and TRBJ1-1; D not resolved. CDR1 and CDR2 from the germline V gene are SGHRS and YFSETQ. The CDR3 spans 13 residues. Trimming left V 0 bases short and J 4 bases short, with 7 bases between. CDR3 bases: TGCGCCAGCAGCTTGGAGCTCGGCACTGAAGCTTTCTTT. Residues: CASSLELGTEAFF. Using reference TRBV5-1 and TRBJ1-1 for the parts outside the CDR3, the full variable domain is KAGVTQTPRYLIKTRGQQVTLSCSPISGHRSVSWYQQTPGQGLQFLFEYFSETQRNKGNFPGRFSGRQFSNSRSEMNVSTLELGDSALYLCASSLELGTEAFFGQGTRLTVV.

The genes are TRBV3-1 (or the pseudogene TRBV3-2) and TRBJ1-2; possibly TRBD1 for D (5 bases). The germline V gene encodes CDR1 LGHDT and CDR2 YNNKEL (reference sequence). The CDR3 consists of 15 residues. V gave up 2 bases and J gave up 4 bases, with 14 bases separating them. CDR3: CASSQRVQGGYGYTF. The CDR3 nucleotides are TGTGCCAGCAGCCAACGAGTGCAGGGCGGCTATGGCTACACCTTC.

The V call is TRBV6-6, the J call TRBJ2-1, with D possibly being TRBD2 (6 bases). V was pared by 4 bases and J by 0 bases, with 13 bases between. CDR3 length: 16 amino acids. Germline loops: CDR1 MNHNY, CDR2 SVGAGI (reference sequence). CDR3 residues: CASSSGRPSSYNEQFF. The CDR3 DNA sequence: TGTGCCAGCAGTTCCGGGAGACCTAGCTCCTACAATGAGCAGTTCTTC.

The rearrangement uses TRBV5-1 and TRBJ1-1, with D unclear. The CDR3 covers 13 residues. V was cut by 4 bases and J by 4 bases, with 11 bases left in between. Germline CDR1 reads SGHRS; CDR2 reads YFSETQ. CDR3: CASSPAVATEAFF. CDR3 sequence (DNA): TGCGCCAGCAGCCCGGCGGTCGCCACTGAAGCTTTCTTT.

The chain combines TRBV24-1 with TRBJ2-3, with 9 nucleotides matching TRBD2. This CDR3 is built from 15 residues. V dropped 2 bases and J dropped 4; count of bases not matched to a gene: 3. From germline, CDR1 is KGHDR and CDR2 SFDVKD. CDR3 region: CATSDSRGGADTQYF. CDR3 nucleotide sequence: TGTGCCACCAGTGATTCGCGGGGGGGGGCAGATACGCAGTATTTT.